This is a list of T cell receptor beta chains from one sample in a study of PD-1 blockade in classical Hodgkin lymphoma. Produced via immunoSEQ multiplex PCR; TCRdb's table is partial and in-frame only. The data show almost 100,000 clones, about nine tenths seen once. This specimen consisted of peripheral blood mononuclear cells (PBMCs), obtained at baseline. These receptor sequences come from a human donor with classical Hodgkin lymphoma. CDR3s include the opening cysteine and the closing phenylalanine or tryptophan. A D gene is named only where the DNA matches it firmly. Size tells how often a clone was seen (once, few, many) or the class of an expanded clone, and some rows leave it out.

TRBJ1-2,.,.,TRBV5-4,TGTGCCAGCAGCTTCTTAGGGACTAACTATGGCTACACCTTC,CASSFLGTNYGYTF
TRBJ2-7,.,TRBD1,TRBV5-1,TGCGCCAGCAGACCCCGCGGACAGGGCTACGAGCAGTACTTC,CASRPRGQGYEQYF
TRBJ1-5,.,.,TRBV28,TGTGCCAGCCATGAGGGGGACCAGCCCCAGCATTTT,CASHEGDQPQHF
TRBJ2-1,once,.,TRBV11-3,TGTGCCAGCAGCTTGGGACGGAGTAGGGGTGAGCAGTTCTTC,CASSLGRSRGEQFF
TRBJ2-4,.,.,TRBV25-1,TGTGCCAGCAGTGAATATGAGGGTTACATTCAGTACTTC,CASSEYEGYIQYF
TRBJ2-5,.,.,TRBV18,TGTGCCAGCTCACCGCCGGGAGAGACCCAGTACTTC,CASSPPGETQYF
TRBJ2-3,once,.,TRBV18,TGTGCCAGCTCAAACAGGGTTAGAGGCACAGATACGCAGTATTTT,CASSNRVRGTDTQYF
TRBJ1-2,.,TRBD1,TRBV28,TGTGCCAGCAGGAGGAACAGACAGGGAAATGGCTACACCTTC,CASRRNRQGNGYTF
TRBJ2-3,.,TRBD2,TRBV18,TGTGCCAGCTCACCACTGTGGGAGCCTAGCGGGTCGGCCCTAGGCACAGATACGCAGTATTTT,CASSPLWEPSGSALGTDTQYF
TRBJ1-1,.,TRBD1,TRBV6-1,TGTGCCAGCGGTGACAGGGCGGTAAGGACTGAAGCTTTCTTT,CASGDRAVRTEAFF
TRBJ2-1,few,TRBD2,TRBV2,TGTGCCAGCAACCGACTAGCGGGAGGGGGAGGCTCCTACAATGAGCAGTTCTTC,CASNRLAGGGGSYNEQFF
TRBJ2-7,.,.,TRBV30,TGTGCCTGGGGGGTCCTAATGGACGGGAAAAGGTACTTC,CAWGVLMDGKRYF
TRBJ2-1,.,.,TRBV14,TGTGCCAGCAACCTAGGAGGGGGGGCTGTAGGTTGGAATGAGCAGTTCTTC,CASNLGGGAVGWNEQFF
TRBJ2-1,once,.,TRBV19,TGTGCCAGTAGTCTCAGGTACAATGAGCAGTTCTTC,CASSLRYNEQFF
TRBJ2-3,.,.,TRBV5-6,TGTGCCAGCAGCTTGGAGGACCAGCCCTTCACAGATACGCAGTATTTT,CASSLEDQPFTDTQYF
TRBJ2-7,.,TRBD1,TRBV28,TGTGCCAGCAGTTCCCTCCGCGACAGGGCCTACGAGCAGTACTTC,CASSSLRDRAYEQYF
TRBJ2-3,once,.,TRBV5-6,TGTGCCAGCAGAAAAAGTGGGGTAACAGATACGCAGTATTTT,CASRKSGVTDTQYF
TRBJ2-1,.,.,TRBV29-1,TGCAGCGTTGAAGTCGGGTTTGATGAGCAGTTCTTC,CSVEVGFDEQFF
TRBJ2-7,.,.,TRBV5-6,TGTGCCAGCAGCTTGGTTCCAGATCTATACGAGCAGTACTTC,CASSLVPDLYEQYF
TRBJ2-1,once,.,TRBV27,TGTGCCAGCAGTTTATCGATCGGGAGTAGTAAGTTCTTC,CASSLSIGSSKFF
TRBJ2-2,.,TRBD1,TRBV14,TGTGCCAGCAGCTGGGACAGGGCTTCCACCGGGGAGCTGTTTTTT,CASSWDRASTGELFF
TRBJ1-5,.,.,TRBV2,TGTGCCAGCAGTGAGTCGCAGCGACTACCCAATCAGCCCCAGCATTTT,CASSESQRLPNQPQHF
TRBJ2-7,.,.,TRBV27,TGTGCCAGCAGTCAAGTCCCCTACGAGCAGTACTTC,CASSQVPYEQYF
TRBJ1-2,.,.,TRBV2,TGTGCCAGCAGTTGGGAAGGGGTCGGCTATGGCTACACCTTC,CASSWEGVGYGYTF
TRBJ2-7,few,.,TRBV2,TGTGCCACCTCGGGGGGCGCACAATACGAGCAGTACTTC,CATSGGAQYEQYF
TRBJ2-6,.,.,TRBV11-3,TGTGCCAGCAGCTTATTGGGACGCCTTTCATCTGGGGCCAACGTCCTGACTTTC,CASSLLGRLSSGANVLTF
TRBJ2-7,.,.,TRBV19,TGTGCCAGTAGTATAGATGGAAGTCCGACCAGGGAGCAGTACTTC,CASSIDGSPTREQYF
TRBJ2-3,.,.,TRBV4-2,TGTGCCAGCAGCCAAGTGGCGTTGGAGGCTTTCGCCACCGCGGGAGATACGCAGTATTTT,CASSQVALEAFATAGDTQYF
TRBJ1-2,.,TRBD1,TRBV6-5,TGTGCCAGCAGCGCGACAGGGGTTGGTGGCTACACCTTC,CASSATGVGGYTF
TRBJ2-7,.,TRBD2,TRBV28,TGTGCCAGCAGTTTCCACTACGATTTTTGGCTAAGCGGGAGCTCCTACGAGCAGTACTTC,CASSFHYDFWLSGSSYEQYF
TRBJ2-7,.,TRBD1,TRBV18,TGTGCCAGCTCACCGGGACAGACCTACGAGCAGTACTTC,CASSPGQTYEQYF
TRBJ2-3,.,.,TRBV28,TGTGCCAGCAGTTTAACCGGGACACTGCGGACAGATACGCAGTATTTT,CASSLTGTLRTDTQYF
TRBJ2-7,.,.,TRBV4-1,TGCGCCAGCAGCCAAGATCCTGGAGGGACGAATTCCTACGAGCAGTACTTC,CASSQDPGGTNSYEQYF
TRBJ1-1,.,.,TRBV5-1,TGCGCCAGCAGCTTGCGTGGTCGTGCTTGGCAGAACACTGAAGCTTTCTTT,CASSLRGRAWQNTEAFF
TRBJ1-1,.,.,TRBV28,TGTGCCAGCATTAACGTCAGGGGTGGAACTGAAGCTTTCTTT,CASINVRGGTEAFF
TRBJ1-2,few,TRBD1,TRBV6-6,TGTGCCAGCAATCGGCCAACCACAGGGGGTCCGGATGGCTACACCTTC,CASNRPTTGGPDGYTF
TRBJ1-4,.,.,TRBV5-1,TGCGCCAGCAGCTTAGGTGGACAGACAACTAATGAAAAACTGTTTTTT,CASSLGGQTTNEKLFF
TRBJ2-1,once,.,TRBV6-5,TGTGCCAGCAGTTACCTACTAGCTCGCAATGAGCAGTTCTTC,CASSYLLARNEQFF
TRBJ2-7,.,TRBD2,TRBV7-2,TGTGCCAGCAGCTCCCTGGGTAGCGGGGCCTACGAGCAGTACTTC,CASSSLGSGAYEQYF
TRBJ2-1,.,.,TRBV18,TGTGCCAGCTCACCAGCGGTGAATGAGCAGTTCTTC,CASSPAVNEQFF
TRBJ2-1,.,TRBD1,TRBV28,TGTGCCATTCGGGACAGGGAAGACAATGAGCAGTTCTTC,CAIRDREDNEQFF
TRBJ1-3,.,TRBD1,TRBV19,TGTGCCAGTAGTAGCCGGGACAGGGGTCCGATTTCTGGAAACACCATATATTTT,CASSSRDRGPISGNTIYF
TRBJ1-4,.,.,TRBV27,TGTGCCAGCAGTCCACCCTCATTAGGAACTGAAAAACTGTTTTTT,CASSPPSLGTEKLFF
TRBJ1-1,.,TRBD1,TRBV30,TGTGCCTGGCAGGCCTGGGCTAACAGGGGCGTCAACACTGAAGCTTTCTTT,CAWQAWANRGVNTEAFF
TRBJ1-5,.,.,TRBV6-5,TGTGCCAGCAGTAACAGCGGACAGCTCCATAAGCCCCAGCATTTT,CASSNSGQLHKPQHF
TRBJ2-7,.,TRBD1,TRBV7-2,TGTGCCAACAGCGGACAGGGCAAGTCCTACGAGCAGTACTTC,CANSGQGKSYEQYF
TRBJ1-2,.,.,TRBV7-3,TGTGCCAGCAGCTTAGGACGGAGGGATTATGGCTACACCTTC,CASSLGRRDYGYTF
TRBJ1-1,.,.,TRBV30,TGTGCCTGGAGCGGGCGCCCGCCTGCAAATGAAGCTTTCTTT,CAWSGRPPANEAFF
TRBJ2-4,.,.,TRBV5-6,TGTGCCAGCAGCTTGGGACAATTTGGGGAAGGACCGAACTTC,CASSLGQFGEGPNF
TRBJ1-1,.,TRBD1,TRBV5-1,TGCGCCAGCAGCACCGGGACAGGGGGGAAGAACACTGAAGCTTTCTTT,CASSTGTGGKNTEAFF
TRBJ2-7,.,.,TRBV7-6,TGTGCCAGCAGCTCCCCGAACCAGCCCTACGAGCAGTACTTC,CASSSPNQPYEQYF
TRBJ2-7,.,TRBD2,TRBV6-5,TGTGCCAGCTCGGGCGGGACTAGCGACTACGAGCAGTACTTC,CASSGGTSDYEQYF
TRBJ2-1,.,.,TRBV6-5,TGTGCCAGCAGTTACAATGGGTTGAGCTCCTACAATGAGCAGTTCTTC,CASSYNGLSSYNEQFF